Following are 2 T cell receptor beta chains from one sample sequenced in a study of blood T cell repertoires in COVID-19. Generated by immunoSEQ multiplex PCR, the TCRdb table keeps only in-frame clones and is missing some. The sample records about 60,000 clones, 70% to 90% being singletons. Sequencing used PBMCs or T cells enriched from blood (not recorded which). The receptors were gathered from a woman aged 40 to 49 with acute COVID-19.

This clone was found a few times. The chain has TRBV5-1 and TRBJ1-6; TRBD1 matches 7 bases. The CDR3 covers 13 residues. The ends lost 0 bases at V and 15 bases at J; junction bases unmatched: 6. Germline V lookup: CDR1 SGHRS, CDR2 YFSETQ. CDR3 sequence reads: CASSLGRTGDLHF. CDR3 DNA sequence: TGCGCCAGCAGCTTGGGAAGGACAGGCGACCTCCACTTT. The complete variable domain, with remaining parts taken from reference TRBV5-1 and TRBJ1-6, reads KAGVTQTPRYLIKTRGQQVTLSCSPISGHRSVSWYQQTPGQGLQFLFEYFSETQRNKGNFPGRFSGRQFSNSRSEMNVSTLELGDSALYLCASSLGRTGDLHFGNGTRLTVT.

The chain couples TRBV5-3 to TRBJ2-7; D not certain. TRBV5-3 is identified as an open reading frame with a role that is uncertain. This CDR3 is built from 10 residues. V lost 6 bases to trimming and J lost 6 bases, with 7 bases between them. The CDR3 loop reads CARTRSEQYF. In DNA, the CDR3 is TGTGCCAGAACGCGTTCCGAGCAGTACTTC.